The T cell receptor beta chain under discussion was sequenced for a study of T cells in Graves' hyperthyroidism and ophthalmopathy. Notes on this clonotype: Its antigen is unidentified.

General observations from the study: Model predictions of ophthalmopathy came a median 6.5 months before onset.

Researchers amplified the TCR beta CDR3 regions from RNA transcripts. In the first-round RT-PCR of the TCR CDR3, the HTBI primer set was used. TCRdb re-analysed the multiplex PCR reads in MiXCR, keeping a single row per CDR3 protein. The data show 500,000 to 750,000 distinct CDR3 sequences, approximately 14% seen once. The study defined stable Graves' hyperthyroidism as no ophthalmopathy progression within 18 months. The study enrolled patients aged 18 to 65 with newly diagnosed hyperthyroidism of under 2 months' duration. On the basis of clinical symptoms, serum thyroxine and TRAb, thyroid ultrasound and orbital computed tomography, diagnoses were made. This sequence was found in a woman between 25 and 40 years old with Graves' hyperthyroidism. Material for sequencing was blood.

The DNA of the CDR3 is TGTGCCAGCTCACCCCGTGATCGGACAGGAGCGAACACCGGGGAGCTGTTTTTT. It codes for CASSPRDRTGANTGELFF. V is TRBV12-3 or TRBV12-4 and J is TRBJ2-2, with 7 positions matching TRBD1. There are 18 residues in the CDR3. V lost 8 bases to trimming and J lost 0 bases; unmatched junction nucleotides: 15.